These T cell receptor beta chains were read from a single sample in a study of T cells in Graves' hyperthyroidism and ophthalmopathy. Via MiXCR, TCRdb re-called the multiplex PCR reads, giving one row per CDR3 protein. Of roughly 740,000 distinct CDR3 sequences listed, approximately 16% are singletons. The sequenced material came from blood. All receptors come from a young man with Graves' hyperthyroidism. Both conserved end residues are part of each CDR3. Each record gives: J gene, V gene, clone size, D gene, CDR3 protein, CDR3 DNA. A D gene is named only where the DNA matches it firmly. Clone size is stated in some rows and not others, as once, few, many or a class when expanded.

J: TRBJ2-1; V: TRBV4-1; size: few; D: TRBD2; CDR3: CASSQAASGRVNEQFF; DNA: TGCGCCAGCAGCCAAGCCGCTAGCGGGAGGGTCAATGAGCAGTTCTTC
J: TRBJ2-3; V: TRBV18; size: many; D: TRBD1; CDR3: CASSPPGTGWTDTQYF; DNA: TGTGCCAGCTCACCACCCGGGACAGGGTGGACAGATACGCAGTATTTT
J: TRBJ1-4; V: TRBV29-1; size: NA; D: NA; CDR3: CSVEEPGSGDEKLFF; DNA: TGCAGCGTTGAAGAACCAGGGAGTGGTGATGAAAAACTGTTTTTT
J: TRBJ1-5; V: TRBV30; size: many; D: TRBD1; CDR3: CAWSPGGGGQPQHF; DNA: TGTGCCTGGAGTCCAGGGGGCGGAGGACAGCCCCAGCATTTT
J: TRBJ1-1; V: TRBV5-1; size: many; D: NA; CDR3: CASSPYEMEGSTEAFF; DNA: TGCGCCAGCAGCCCATACGAGATGGAGGGCAGCACTGAAGCTTTCTTT
J: TRBJ2-3; V: TRBV5-6; size: few; D: TRBD1; CDR3: CASSLEGWTGTQYF; DNA: TGTGCCAGCAGCTTGGAGGGGTGGACAGGTACGCAGTATTTT
J: TRBJ2-5; V: TRBV7-9; size: NA; D: TRBD1; CDR3: CASSFIRDRAETQYF; DNA: TGTGCCAGCAGCTTTATCAGGGACAGAGCAGAGACCCAGTACTTC
J: TRBJ1-1; V: TRBV4-1; size: NA; D: NA; CDR3: CASSPPWGGNTEAFF; DNA: TGCGCCAGCAGCCCCCCCTGGGGAGGGAACACTGAAGCTTTCTTT
J: TRBJ1-2; V: TRBV5-6; size: few; D: NA; CDR3: CASTRAWANYGYTF; DNA: TGTGCCAGCACCCGGGCCTGGGCTAACTATGGCTACACCTTC
J: TRBJ1-3; V: TRBV12-3/TRBV12-4; size: few; D: NA; CDR3: CASSLGGYGNTIYF; DNA: TGTGCCAGCAGTTTAGGGGGTTATGGAAACACCATATATTTT
J: TRBJ2-7; V: TRBV27; size: many; D: TRBD2; CDR3: CASSLVGRTAIEQYF; DNA: TGTGCCAGCAGTTTGGTCGGGAGGACCGCAATCGAGCAGTACTTC
J: TRBJ1-4; V: TRBV3-1; size: many; D: TRBD1; CDR3: CASSRGDSTNEKLFF; DNA: TGTGCCAGCAGCCGGGGGGACAGCACTAATGAAAAACTGTTTTTT
J: TRBJ2-1; V: TRBV20-1; size: many; D: TRBD2; CDR3: CSAPGLASYNEQFF; DNA: TGCAGTGCTCCAGGACTAGCTTCCTACAATGAGCAGTTCTTC
J: TRBJ2-2; V: TRBV29-1; size: NA; D: NA; CDR3: CSVVWREFANTGELFF; DNA: TGCAGCGTTGTCTGGAGAGAGTTTGCGAACACCGGGGAGCTGTTTTTT
J: TRBJ1-1; V: TRBV19; size: few; D: NA; CDR3: CASSPHIPSGAFF; DNA: TGTGCCAGTAGTCCGCACATTCCCAGTGGAGCTTTCTTT
J: TRBJ2-1; V: TRBV27; size: few; D: NA; CDR3: CASSLFPSPYNEQFF; DNA: TGTGCCAGCAGTTTATTCCCCAGTCCCTACAATGAGCAGTTCTTC
J: TRBJ1-1; V: TRBV20-1; size: NA; D: TRBD1; CDR3: CSAILRTGPTEAFF; DNA: TGCAGTGCTATTTTGAGGACAGGGCCCACTGAAGCTTTCTTT
J: TRBJ2-5; V: TRBV28; size: once; D: NA; CDR3: CASPPKGYQETQYF; DNA: TGTGCCAGCCCTCCGAAGGGGTACCAAGAGACCCAGTACTTC
J: TRBJ2-5; V: TRBV20-1; size: many; D: NA; CDR3: CSAGGQAETQYF; DNA: TGCAGTGCTGGAGGCCAAGCGGAGACCCAGTACTTC
J: TRBJ1-2; V: TRBV3-1; size: many; D: NA; CDR3: CASSPRQPYGYTF; DNA: TGTGCCAGCAGCCCCCGGCAGCCCTATGGCTACACCTTC
J: TRBJ1-1; V: TRBV30; size: many; D: NA; CDR3: CAWTPGRAEAFF; DNA: TGTGCCTGGACCCCCGGCAGGGCTGAAGCTTTCTTT
J: TRBJ2-1; V: TRBV18; size: few; D: NA; CDR3: CASSPISHLDEQFF; DNA: TGTGCCAGCTCACCGATAAGTCACCTCGATGAGCAGTTCTTC
J: TRBJ2-7; V: TRBV4-1; size: NA; D: NA; CDR3: CASSQPMRGRRTYEQYF; DNA: TGCGCCAGCAGCCAGCCGATGAGGGGCCGGCGGACCTACGAGCAGTACTTC
J: TRBJ1-1; V: TRBV19; size: few; D: NA; CDR3: CASSIAGVRRFTEAFF; DNA: TGTGCCAGTAGTATTGCGGGTGTTAGGAGGTTCACTGAAGCTTTCTTT
J: TRBJ1-5; V: TRBV28; size: many; D: NA; CDR3: CASYISGDGPQHF; DNA: TGTGCCAGCTATATTTCAGGGGACGGACCCCAGCATTTT
J: TRBJ2-1; V: TRBV30; size: many; D: NA; CDR3: CAWRSAEQFF; DNA: TGTGCCTGGAGGTCGGCAGAGCAGTTCTTC
J: TRBJ2-1; V: TRBV6-1; size: many; D: NA; CDR3: CATSLRALEQFF; DNA: TGTGCTACCTCACTGAGGGCCTTAGAGCAGTTCTTC
J: TRBJ2-2; V: TRBV6-1; size: many; D: NA; CDR3: CASRGELGTGELFF; DNA: TGTGCCAGCAGGGGGGAATTGGGCACCGGGGAGCTGTTTTTT
J: TRBJ2-7; V: TRBV28; size: many; D: TRBD1; CDR3: CASRGQLHYEQYF; DNA: TGTGCCAGCAGGGGACAGTTACATTACGAGCAGTACTTC
J: TRBJ2-1; V: TRBV18; size: many; D: NA; CDR3: CASSPASTLGRYNEQFF; DNA: TGTGCCAGCTCCCCAGCTAGTACCTTAGGTCGCTACAATGAGCAGTTCTTC
J: TRBJ1-2; V: TRBV5-1; size: NA; D: NA; CDR3: CASSPTPSNYGYTF; DNA: TGCGCCAGCAGCCCTACACCCAGTAACTATGGCTACACCTTC
J: TRBJ2-5; V: TRBV20-1; size: many; D: NA; CDR3: CSAGTSAETQYF; DNA: TGCAGTGCAGGGACTTCTGCGGAGACCCAGTACTTC
J: TRBJ2-7; V: TRBV6-6; size: NA; D: TRBD1; CDR3: CASSYSLQGEQYF; DNA: TGTGCCAGCAGTTACTCTTTACAGGGGGAGCAGTACTTC
J: TRBJ2-7; V: TRBV2; size: many; D: TRBD1; CDR3: CASTWTGEDEQYF; DNA: TGTGCCAGCACCTGGACAGGGGAGGACGAGCAGTACTTC
J: TRBJ2-3; V: TRBV28; size: NA; D: NA; CDR3: CAEAVSSTDTQYF; DNA: TGTGCCGAGGCGGTTTCTAGCACAGATACGCAGTATTTT
J: TRBJ2-7; V: TRBV4-1; size: NA; D: TRBD1; CDR3: CASSTGTGATYEQYF; DNA: TGCGCCAGCAGCACCGGGACAGGGGCAACCTACGAGCAGTACTTC
J: TRBJ1-4; V: TRBV5-1; size: NA; D: NA; CDR3: CASSFLRSNEKLFF; DNA: TGTGCCAGCAGCTTTCTGCGGAGCAATGAAAAACTGTTTTTT
J: TRBJ2-3; V: TRBV28; size: many; D: NA; CDR3: CASSRGSSDTQYF; DNA: TGTGCCAGTTCGAGGGGCAGCTCAGATACGCAGTATTTT
J: TRBJ1-2; V: TRBV24-1; size: few; D: NA; CDR3: CATSDAETASYGYTF; DNA: TGTGCCACCAGTGATGCCGAGACAGCCTCATATGGCTACACCTTC
J: TRBJ1-1; V: TRBV6-6; size: many; D: TRBD1; CDR3: CASSYFPPGQGVEAFF; DNA: TGTGCCAGCAGTTACTTCCCCCCGGGACAGGGTGTTGAAGCTTTCTTT
J: TRBJ2-7; V: TRBV12-3/TRBV12-4; size: many; D: TRBD2; CDR3: CASSPQLAGSYEQYF; DNA: TGTGCCAGCAGTCCCCAACTAGCGGGCTCCTACGAGCAGTACTTC
J: TRBJ2-7; V: TRBV18; size: NA; D: NA; CDR3: CASSAGDYGGNKQYF; DNA: TGTGCCAGCTCAGCCGGAGATTACGGAGGGAATAAGCAGTACTTC
J: TRBJ2-1; V: TRBV5-1; size: NA; D: TRBD2; CDR3: CASSLIAGGPVNEQFF; DNA: TGCGCCAGCAGCTTGATAGCGGGAGGGCCGGTCAATGAGCAGTTCTTC
J: TRBJ2-1; V: TRBV24-1; size: few; D: NA; CDR3: CATSDWNNNEQFF; DNA: TGTGCCACCAGTGATTGGAACAACAATGAGCAGTTCTTC
J: TRBJ2-3; V: TRBV20-1; size: NA; D: NA; CDR3: CSVFAITDTQYF; DNA: TGCAGTGTCTTTGCTATCACAGATACGCAGTATTTT
J: TRBJ1-6; V: TRBV6-1; size: few; D: NA; CDR3: CASSDASRNSPLHF; DNA: TGTGCCAGCAGTGACGCGTCCAGAAATTCACCCCTCCACTTT
J: TRBJ1-5; V: TRBV28; size: few; D: NA; CDR3: CASSSQGGPRDQPQHF; DNA: TGTGCCAGCAGTTCCCAAGGGGGTCCTCGGGATCAGCCCCAGCATTTT